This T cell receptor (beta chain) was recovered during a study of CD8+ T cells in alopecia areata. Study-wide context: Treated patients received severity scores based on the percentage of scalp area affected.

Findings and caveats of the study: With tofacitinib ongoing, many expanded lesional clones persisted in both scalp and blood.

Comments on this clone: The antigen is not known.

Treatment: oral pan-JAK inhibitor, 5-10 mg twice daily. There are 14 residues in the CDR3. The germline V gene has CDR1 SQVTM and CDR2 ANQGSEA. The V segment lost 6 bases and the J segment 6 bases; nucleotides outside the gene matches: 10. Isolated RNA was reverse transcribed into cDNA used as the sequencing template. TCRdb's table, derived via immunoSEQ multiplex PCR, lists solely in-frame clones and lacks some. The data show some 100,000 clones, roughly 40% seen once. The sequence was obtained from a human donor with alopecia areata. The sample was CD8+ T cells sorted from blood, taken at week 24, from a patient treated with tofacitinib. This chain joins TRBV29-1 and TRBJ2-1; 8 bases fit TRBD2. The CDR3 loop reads CSVGGIAGINEQFF. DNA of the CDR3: TGCAGCGTGGGAGGGATAGCGGGAATCAATGAGCAGTTCTTC.